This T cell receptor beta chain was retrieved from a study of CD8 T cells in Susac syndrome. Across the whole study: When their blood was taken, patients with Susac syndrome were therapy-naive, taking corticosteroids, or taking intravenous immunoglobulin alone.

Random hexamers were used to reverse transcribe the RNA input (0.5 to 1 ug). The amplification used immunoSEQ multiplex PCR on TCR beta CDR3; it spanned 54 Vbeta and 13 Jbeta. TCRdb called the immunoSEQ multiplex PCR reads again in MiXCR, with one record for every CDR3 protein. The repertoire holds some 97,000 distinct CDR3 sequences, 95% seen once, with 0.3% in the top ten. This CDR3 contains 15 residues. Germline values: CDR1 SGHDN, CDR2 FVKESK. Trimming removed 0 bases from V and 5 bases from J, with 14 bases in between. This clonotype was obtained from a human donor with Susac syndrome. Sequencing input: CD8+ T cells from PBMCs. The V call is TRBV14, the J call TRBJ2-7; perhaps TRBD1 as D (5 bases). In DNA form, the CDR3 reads TGTGCCAGCAGCCAAGATTCCTTTCAAGGGGACGAGCAGTACTTC. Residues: CASSQDSFQGDEQYF.